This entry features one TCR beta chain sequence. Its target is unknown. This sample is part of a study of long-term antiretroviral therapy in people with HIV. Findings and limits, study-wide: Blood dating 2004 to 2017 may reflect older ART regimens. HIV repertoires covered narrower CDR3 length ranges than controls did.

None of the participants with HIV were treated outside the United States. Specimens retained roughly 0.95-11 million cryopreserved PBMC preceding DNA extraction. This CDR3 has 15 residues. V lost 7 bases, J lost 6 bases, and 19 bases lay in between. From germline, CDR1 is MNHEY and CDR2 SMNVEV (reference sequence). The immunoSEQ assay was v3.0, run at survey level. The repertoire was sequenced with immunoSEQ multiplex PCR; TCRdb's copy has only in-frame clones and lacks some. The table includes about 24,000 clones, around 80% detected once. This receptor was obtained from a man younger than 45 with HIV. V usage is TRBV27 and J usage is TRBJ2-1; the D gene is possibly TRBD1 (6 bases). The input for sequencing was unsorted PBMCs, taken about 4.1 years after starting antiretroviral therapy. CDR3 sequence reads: CASTTSTGSGNEQFF. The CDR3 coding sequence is TGTGCCAGCACAACCTCGACAGGATCGGGCAATGAGCAGTTCTTC.